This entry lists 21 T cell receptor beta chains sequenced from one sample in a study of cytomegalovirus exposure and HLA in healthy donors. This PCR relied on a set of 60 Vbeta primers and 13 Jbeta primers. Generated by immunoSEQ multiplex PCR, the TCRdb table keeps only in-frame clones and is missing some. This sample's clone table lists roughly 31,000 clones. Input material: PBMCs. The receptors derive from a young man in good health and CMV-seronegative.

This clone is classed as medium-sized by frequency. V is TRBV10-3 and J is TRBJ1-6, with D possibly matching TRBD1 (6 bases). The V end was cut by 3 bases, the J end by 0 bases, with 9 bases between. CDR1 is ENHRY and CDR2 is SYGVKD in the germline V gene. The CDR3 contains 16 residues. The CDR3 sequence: CAISDTGSSYNSPLHF. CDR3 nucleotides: TGTGCCATCAGTGATACAGGGAGCTCCTATAATTCACCCCTCCACTTT.

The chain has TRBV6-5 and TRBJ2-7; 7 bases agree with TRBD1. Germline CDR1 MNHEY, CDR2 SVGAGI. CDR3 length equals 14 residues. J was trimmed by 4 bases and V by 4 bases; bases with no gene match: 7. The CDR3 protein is CASSSSNRGYEQYF. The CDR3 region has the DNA TGTGCCAGCAGTTCCTCTAACAGGGGATACGAGCAGTACTTC.

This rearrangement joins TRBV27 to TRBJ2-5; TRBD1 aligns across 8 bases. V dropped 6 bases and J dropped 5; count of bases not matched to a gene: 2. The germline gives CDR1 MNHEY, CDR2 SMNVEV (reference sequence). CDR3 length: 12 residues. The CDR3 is CASSRQGETQYF. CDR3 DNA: TGTGCCAGCAGCCGACAGGGGGAGACCCAGTACTTC.

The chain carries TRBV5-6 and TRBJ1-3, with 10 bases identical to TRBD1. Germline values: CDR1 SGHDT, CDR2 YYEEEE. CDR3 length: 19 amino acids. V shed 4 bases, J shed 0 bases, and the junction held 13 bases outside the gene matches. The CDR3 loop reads CASSLTGTGDLSSGNTIYF. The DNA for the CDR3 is TGTGCCAGCAGCCTCACCGGGACAGGGGACTTGAGCTCTGGAAACACCATATATTTT.

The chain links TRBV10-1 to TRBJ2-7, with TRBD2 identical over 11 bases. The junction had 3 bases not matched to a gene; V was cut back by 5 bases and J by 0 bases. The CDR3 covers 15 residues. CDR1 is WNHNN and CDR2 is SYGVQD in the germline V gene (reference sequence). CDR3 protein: CASSKTSGASYEQYF. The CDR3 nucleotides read TGCGCCAGCAGTAAGACTAGCGGGGCCTCCTACGAGCAGTACTTC.

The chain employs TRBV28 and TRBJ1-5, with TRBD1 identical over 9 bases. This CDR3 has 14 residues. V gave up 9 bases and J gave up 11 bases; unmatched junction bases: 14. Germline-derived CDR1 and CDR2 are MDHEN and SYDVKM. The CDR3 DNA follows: TGTGCCAGTTTAGGGACAGGGAGCGGTATGTCCCAGCATTTT. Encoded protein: CASLGTGSGMSQHF.

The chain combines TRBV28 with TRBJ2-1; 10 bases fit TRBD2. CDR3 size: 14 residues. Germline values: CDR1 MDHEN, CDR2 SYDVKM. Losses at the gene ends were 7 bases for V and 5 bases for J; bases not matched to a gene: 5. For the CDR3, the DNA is TGTGCCAGCACCCTAGCGGGAGTTAACAATGAGCAGTTCTTC. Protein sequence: CASTLAGVNNEQFF.

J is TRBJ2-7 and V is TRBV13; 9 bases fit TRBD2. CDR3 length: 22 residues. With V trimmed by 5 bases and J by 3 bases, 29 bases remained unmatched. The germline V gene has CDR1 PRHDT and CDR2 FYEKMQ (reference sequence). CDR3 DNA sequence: TGTGCCAGCAGCACCCGTCGAGGCCCGGAGAGGTTAAGCGGGAGGTACGACTACGAGCAGTACTTC. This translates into CASSTRRGPERLSGRYDYEQYF.

The CDR3 sequence: CASSDSGLAEADTQYF. Here the CDR3 DNA reads TGTGCCAGCAGTGACTCGGGCTTAGCGGAAGCTGATACGCAGTATTTT. The chain combines TRBV6-4 with TRBJ2-3; D might be TRBD2 (6 bases). Trimming cost V 0 bases and J 6 bases, with 16 bases left between them. The CDR3 is made up of 16 amino acids. Germline-derived CDR1 and CDR2 are MRHNA and SNTAGT.

The chain's CDR3 is CASSSDEKLFF. For the CDR3, the DNA is TGTGCCAGCAGCTCTGATGAAAAACTGTTTTTT. This chain uses TRBV9 with TRBJ1-4, with D uncertain. V lost 4 bases and J 6 bases, leaving 4 bases between the germline ends. The CDR3 is 11 amino acids. CDR1 is SGDLS and CDR2 is YYNGEE in the germline V gene.

The CDR3 here is CASSSSTGYEQYF. CDR3 coding DNA: TGCGCCAGCAGCTCCTCGACAGGGTACGAGCAGTACTTC. V gene TRBV5-1 combines with J gene TRBJ2-7; 7 nucleotides line up with TRBD1. The germline V gene has CDR1 SGHRS and CDR2 YFSETQ. V was clipped by 3 bases and J by 4 bases; unmatched bases: 4. The CDR3 is 13 amino acids.

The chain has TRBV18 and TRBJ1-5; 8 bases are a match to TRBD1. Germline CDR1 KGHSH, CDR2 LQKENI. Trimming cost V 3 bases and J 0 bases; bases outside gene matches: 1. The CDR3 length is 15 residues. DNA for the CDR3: TGTGCCAGCTCACCCCAGGGGGCTAGCAATCAGCCCCAGCATTTT. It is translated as CASSPQGASNQPQHF. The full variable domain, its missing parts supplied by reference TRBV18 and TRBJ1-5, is NAGVMQNPRHLVRRRGQEARLRCSPMKGHSHVYWYRQLPEEGLKFMVYLQKENIIDESGMPKERFSAEFPKEGPSILRIQQVVRGDSAAYFCASSPQGASNQPQHFGDGTRLSIL.

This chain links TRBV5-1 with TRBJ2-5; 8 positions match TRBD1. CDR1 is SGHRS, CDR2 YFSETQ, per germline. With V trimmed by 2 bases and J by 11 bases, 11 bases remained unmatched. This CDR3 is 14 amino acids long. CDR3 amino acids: CASSFVQGAGEQYF. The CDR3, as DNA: TGCGCCAGCAGCTTCGTCCAGGGGGCGGGTGAGCAGTACTTC.

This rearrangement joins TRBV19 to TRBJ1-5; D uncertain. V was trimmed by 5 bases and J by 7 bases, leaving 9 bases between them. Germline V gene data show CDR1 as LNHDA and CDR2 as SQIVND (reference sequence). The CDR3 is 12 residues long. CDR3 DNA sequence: TGTGCCAGTAGTTTTAGCATGCAGCCCCAGCATTTT. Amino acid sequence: CASSFSMQPQHF.

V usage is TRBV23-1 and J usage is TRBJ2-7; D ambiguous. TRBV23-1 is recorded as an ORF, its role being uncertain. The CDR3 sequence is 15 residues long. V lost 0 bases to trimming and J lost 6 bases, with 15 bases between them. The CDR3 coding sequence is TGCGCCAGCAGTCAATCTAGGCGGCCGGCAAGCGAGCAGTACTTC. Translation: CASSQSRRPASEQYF.

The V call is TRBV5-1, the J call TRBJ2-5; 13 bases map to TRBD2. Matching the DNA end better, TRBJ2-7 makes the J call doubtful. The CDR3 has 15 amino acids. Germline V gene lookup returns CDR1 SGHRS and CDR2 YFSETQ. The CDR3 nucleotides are TGCGCCAGCAGCTCCCCGACTAGCGGGGGGTACGAGCAGTACTTC. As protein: CASSSPTSGGYEQYF.

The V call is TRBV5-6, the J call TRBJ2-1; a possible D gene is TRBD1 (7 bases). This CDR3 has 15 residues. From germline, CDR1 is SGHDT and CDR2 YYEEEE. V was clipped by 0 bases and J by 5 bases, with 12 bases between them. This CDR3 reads CASSLGQGGHNEQFF. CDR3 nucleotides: TGTGCCAGCAGCTTGGGGCAGGGGGGTCACAATGAGCAGTTCTTC.

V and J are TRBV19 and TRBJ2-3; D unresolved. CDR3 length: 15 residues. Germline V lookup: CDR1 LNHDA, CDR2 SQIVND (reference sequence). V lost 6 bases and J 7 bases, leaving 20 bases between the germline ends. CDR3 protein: CASSLAAVRAHTQYF. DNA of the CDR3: TGTGCCAGTAGCCTGGCCGCGGTCAGAGCCCATACGCAGTATTTT.

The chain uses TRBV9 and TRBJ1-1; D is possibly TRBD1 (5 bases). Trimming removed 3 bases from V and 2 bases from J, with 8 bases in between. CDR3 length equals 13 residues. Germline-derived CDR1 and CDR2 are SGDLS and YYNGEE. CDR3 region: CASSAQGNTEAFF. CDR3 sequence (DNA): TGTGCCAGCAGCGCTCAGGGAAACACTGAAGCTTTCTTT.

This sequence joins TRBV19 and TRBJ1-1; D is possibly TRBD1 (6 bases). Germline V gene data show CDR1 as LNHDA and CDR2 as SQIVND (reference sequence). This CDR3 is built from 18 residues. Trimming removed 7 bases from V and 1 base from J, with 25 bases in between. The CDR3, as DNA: TGTGCCAGTATGACGTCCCCTGCCTACAGGGTAAGGAACACTGAAGCTTTCTTT. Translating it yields CASMTSPAYRVRNTEAFF.

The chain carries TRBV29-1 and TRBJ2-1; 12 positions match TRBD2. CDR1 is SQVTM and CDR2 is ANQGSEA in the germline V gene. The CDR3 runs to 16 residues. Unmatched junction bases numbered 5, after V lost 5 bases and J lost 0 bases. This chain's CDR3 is CSVPASGGASYNEQFF. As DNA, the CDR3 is TGCAGCGTTCCTGCTAGCGGGGGGGCCTCCTACAATGAGCAGTTCTTC.